This is a list of T cell receptor beta chains from one sample in a study of CD8+ T cells in alopecia areata. This table comes from immunoSEQ multiplex PCR, and its TCRdb copy is limited to in-frame clones, with some not included. This sample yields 90,000 to 150,000 clones, of which around 53% are seen a single time; just over 0.45% belongs to the top ten. The starting material was CD4+ T cells sorted from blood, obtained at week 4, from a patient treated with tofacitinib. These receptors originate from a human donor with alopecia areata. CDR3s include the opening cysteine and the closing phenylalanine or tryptophan. D genes are given only for firm matches. Rows give clone size only sometimes, using once, few, many, or a class for an expanded clone.

CDR3 protein | CDR3 DNA | V gene | D gene | clone size | J gene
CASSAARTGSYEQYF | TGTGCCAGCAGCGCCGCCCGGACAGGGTCCTACGAGCAGTACTTC | TRBV7-8 | TRBD1 | NA | TRBJ2-7
CASSDHSEGYNEQFF | TGTGCCAGCAGCGACCACTCCGAAGGGTACAATGAGCAGTTCTTC | TRBV9 | NA | NA | TRBJ2-1
CAWSVHSGANVLTF | TGTGCCTGGAGTGTACACTCTGGGGCCAACGTCCTGACTTTC | TRBV30 | NA | NA | TRBJ2-6
CASRLTGDYGYTF | TGTGCCAGCAGACTGACAGGGGACTATGGCTACACCTTC | TRBV6-5 | TRBD1 | NA | TRBJ1-2
CAWSEGLNQPQHF | TGTGCCTGGAGTGAGGGGTTAAATCAGCCCCAGCATTTT | TRBV30 | NA | NA | TRBJ1-5
CAWSAPTRQGRGETQYF | TGTGCCTGGAGTGCCCCTACCAGACAGGGGAGGGGGGAGACCCAGTACTTC | TRBV30 | NA | few | TRBJ2-5
CASSPPHSANTGELFF | TGTGCCAGCTCACCACCGCACAGCGCGAACACCGGGGAGCTGTTTTTT | TRBV18 | NA | NA | TRBJ2-2
CASSSPGGTYEQYF | TGTGCCAGCAGTTCCCCGGGCGGGACCTACGAGCAGTACTTC | TRBV6-1 | NA | NA | TRBJ2-7
CASRSNEKLFF | TGTGCCAGCAGGTCAAATGAAAAACTGTTTTTT | TRBV28 | NA | few | TRBJ1-4
CASWPRSYEQYF | TGCGCCAGCTGGCCCCGGAGCTACGAGCAGTACTTC | TRBV5-1 | NA | few | TRBJ2-7
CATSRDLGGELFF | TGTGCCACCAGCAGAGATTTAGGCGGGGAGCTGTTTTTT | TRBV15 | NA | NA | TRBJ2-2
CASSYVSTRAGELFF | TGTGCCAGCAGTTACGTTTCGACTAGGGCCGGGGAGCTGTTTTTT | TRBV6-5 | NA | few | TRBJ2-2
CSVGQGGQPQHF | TGCAGCGTTGGACAGGGCGGACAGCCCCAGCATTTT | TRBV29-1 | TRBD1 | NA | TRBJ1-5
CSVALRDRAYNEQFF | TGCAGCGTTGCACTCCGGGACAGGGCCTACAATGAGCAGTTCTTC | TRBV29-1 | TRBD1 | NA | TRBJ2-1
CASSLAGNTEAFF | TGTGCCAGCAGCTTAGCAGGGAACACTGAAGCTTTCTTT | TRBV7-8 | NA | NA | TRBJ1-1
CASMDYVKETQYF | TGTGCCAGTATGGACTACGTGAAGGAGACCCAGTACTTC | TRBV19 | NA | few | TRBJ2-5
CASSVQVGSETQYF | TGTGCCAGCAGCGTACAGGTCGGGTCGGAGACCCAGTACTTC | TRBV9 | NA | NA | TRBJ2-5
CASGNRDGKSNEQFF | TGCGCCAGCGGTAACAGGGACGGTAAAAGCAATGAGCAGTTCTTC | TRBV5-1 | NA | few | TRBJ2-1
CASSRMMNTEAFF | TGTGCCAGCAGCAGAATGATGAACACTGAAGCTTTCTTT | TRBV7-8 | NA | once | TRBJ1-1
CASSLDGQGANEQFF | TGCGCCAGCAGCTTGGATGGACAGGGGGCGAATGAGCAGTTCTTC | TRBV5-1 | TRBD1 | NA | TRBJ2-1
CASSPNQGSYGYTF | TGTGCCAGCAGCCCCAACCAGGGGAGCTATGGCTACACCTTC | TRBV5-6 | NA | NA | TRBJ1-2
CAWSGQGNYEQYF | TGTGCCTGGAGTGGGCAGGGCAACTACGAGCAGTACTTC | TRBV30 | NA | NA | TRBJ2-7
CAWRTSGPSSGANVLTF | TGTGCCTGGAGGACTAGCGGGCCGAGCTCTGGGGCCAACGTCCTGACTTTC | TRBV30 | TRBD2 | many | TRBJ2-6
CASSQDAHQPQHF | TGTGCCAGCAGCCAAGATGCCCATCAGCCCCAGCATTTT | TRBV4-2 | NA | NA | TRBJ1-5
CASSPGLARVGEQFF | TGCGCCAGCAGCCCGGGACTAGCGAGAGTTGGTGAGCAGTTCTTC | TRBV4-1 | TRBD2 | few | TRBJ2-1
CAWTGDYGYTF | TGTGCCTGGACAGGGGACTATGGCTACACCTTC | TRBV30 | NA | NA | TRBJ1-2
CASSPPRNYRWRFF | TGTGCCAGCAGCCCACCTAGGAACTACCGATGGCGGTTCTTC | TRBV7-2 | NA | NA | TRBJ2-1
CASSSSGGSTDTQYF | TGTGCCAGCAGCTCCTCAGGAGGGAGCACAGATACGCAGTATTTT | TRBV7-3 | NA | once | TRBJ2-3